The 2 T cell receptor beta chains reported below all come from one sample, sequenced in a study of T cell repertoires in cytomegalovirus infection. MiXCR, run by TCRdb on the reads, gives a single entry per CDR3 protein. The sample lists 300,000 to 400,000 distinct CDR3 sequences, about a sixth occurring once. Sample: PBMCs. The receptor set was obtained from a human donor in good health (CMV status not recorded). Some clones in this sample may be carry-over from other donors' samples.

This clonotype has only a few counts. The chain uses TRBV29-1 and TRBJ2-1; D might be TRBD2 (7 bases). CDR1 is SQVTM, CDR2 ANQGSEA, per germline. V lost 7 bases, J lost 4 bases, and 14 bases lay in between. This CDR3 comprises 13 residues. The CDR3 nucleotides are TGCAGCGATCTGGGGGGGCCATACAATGAGCAGTTCTTC. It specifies CSDLGGPYNEQFF.

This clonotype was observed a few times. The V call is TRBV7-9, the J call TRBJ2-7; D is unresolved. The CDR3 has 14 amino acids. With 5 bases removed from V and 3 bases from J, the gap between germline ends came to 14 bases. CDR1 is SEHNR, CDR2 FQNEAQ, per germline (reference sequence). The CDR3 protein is CASSLQTRNYEQYF. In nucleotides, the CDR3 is TGTGCCAGCAGCCTCCAGACACGGAACTACGAGCAGTACTTC.